Here is one T cell receptor beta chain with its context. The same CDR3 can be traced to other DNA sequences in this sample. These data are taken from a study of shared clonotypes between healthy human individuals. Overall study: Each donor had three CD4 naive, three CD4 memory, two CD8 naive and one CD8 memory plate.

CDR3 length: 16 residues. In germline, CDR1 is SGDLS, CDR2 YYNGEE. Trimming cost V 2 bases and J 0 bases, with 12 bases left between them. Positive CCR7 selection of CD45RO-negative cells yielded the naive CD8 cells, and terminally differentiated effector memory CD45RA+ cells were excluded. Genomic DNA (from each subset) was split evenly across several immunoSEQ plates. Authors' analysis steps: Filtering was not the same, since immunoSEQ gave junction-only sequences without quality scores. Some clones are missing from TCRdb's copy, which holds only in-frame ones; the method was immunoSEQ multiplex PCR. V, J and clone size are taken as reported in that table, and D and trimming were inferred from the DNA itself. Among about 2 million clones listed, roughly 95% were seen once.

The receptor comes from a young man in good health. This chain uses TRBV9 with TRBJ2-1, with D possibly called TRBD1 or TRBD2 (5 bases each). The sequenced material came from naive CD8+ T cells sorted from blood. The CDR3 coding sequence is TGTGCCAGCAGCGTTACGGGGACGAGCTCCTACAATGAGCAGTTCTTC. Its translation: CASSVTGTSSYNEQFF.